Below, 28 T cell receptor beta chains from the same sample are listed, as sequenced in a study of tumor-infiltrating lymphocytes in oesophageal squamous cell carcinoma. One entry per CDR3 protein results from TCRdb running MiXCR on the PCR reads. The sample lists around 12,000 distinct CDR3 sequences, about 55% occurring once. The sequencing sample was made of esophageal tumor tissue. The receptors were gathered from a female donor with esophageal squamous cell carcinoma.

This clonotype is a singleton in its sample. The chain employs TRBV7-8 and TRBJ1-6, with a tentative D call TRBD1 (5 bases). Germline V gives CDR1 SGHVS, CDR2 FQNEAQ. V lost 5 bases to trimming and J lost 19 bases, with 24 bases between them. This CDR3 has 14 residues. The CDR3 region is CASSPRPGLYEQHF. Written as DNA, the CDR3 is TGTGCCAGCAGCCCAAGGCCGGGGCTCTACGAGCAGCACTTT.

This clonotype was seen only once. The chain uses TRBV7-8 and TRBJ2-1; 12 nucleotides align to TRBD2. The J call could be wrong; TRBJ2-7 is a better fit for the DNA end. Germline V gene data show CDR1 as SGHVS and CDR2 as FQNEAQ. The CDR3 covers 15 residues. CDR3 nucleotide sequence: TGTGCCAGCAGCTTCCGACTAGCGGGAGCGGACGAGCAGTACTTC. It yields the protein CASSFRLAGADEQYF.

This clonotype showed up many times. The chain joins TRBV2 to TRBJ2-4, with 11 bases aligning to TRBD1. Germline V CDR1 and CDR2: SNHLY, FYNNEI. With 6 bases clipped from V and 9 bases from J, the junction kept 7 bases outside the gene matches. There are 14 residues in the CDR3. The chain's CDR3 is CASRVGQGAAIQYF. CDR3 nucleotide sequence: TGTGCCAGCAGAGTAGGACAGGGGGCGGCCATTCAGTACTTC.

The CDR3 protein is CASMRDSYGYTF. The CDR3 DNA reads as TGCGCCAGCATGCGGGACAGCTATGGCTACACCTTC. The chain has TRBV10-2 and TRBJ1-2; 7 bases map to TRBD1. The CDR3 sequence is 12 residues long. The germline V gene encodes CDR1 WSHSY and CDR2 SAAADI. The trim removed 7 bases at V and 4 bases at J, leaving 3 bases unmatched.

This chain uses TRBV7-2 with TRBJ1-5; 7 positions agree with TRBD1. Germline CDR1 is SGHTA and CDR2 is FQGNSA. The junction had 6 bases not matched to a gene; V was cut back by 4 bases and J by 3 bases. CDR3 length: 15 amino acids. The CDR3 spells CASSSGQSYNQPQHF. CDR3 nucleotide sequence: TGTGCCAGCAGCTCGGGACAGTCTTACAATCAGCCCCAGCATTTT.

This clonotype appeared a few times. The V and J genes are TRBV7-2 and TRBJ2-5; TRBD2 matches 9 bases. The J call is uncertain, as TRBJ2-7 better fits the DNA end. The V gene's germline CDR1 is SGHTA and CDR2 FQGNSA. The CDR3 is 15 amino acids. CDR3 nucleotides: TGTGCCAGCAGCTTAGCTAGCGGGAGCTCCTACGAGCAGTACTTC. Translating it yields CASSLASGSSYEQYF.

This clonotype was recorded once. The chain links TRBV7-2 to TRBJ2-5, with D tentatively TRBD1 (5 bases). The DNA end lines up better with TRBJ2-7; the J call may be wrong. Germline V CDR1 and CDR2: SGHTA, FQGNSA. The CDR3 extends over 13 amino acids. CDR3 bases: TGTGCCAGCAGCCACCGACAGACCCACGAGCAGTACTTC. It encodes CASSHRQTHEQYF.

This rearrangement joins TRBV12-3 or TRBV12-4 to TRBJ1-2, with D hard to call. V gave up 2 bases and J gave up 2 bases, with 6 bases separating them. This CDR3 is built from 13 residues. CDR3 DNA: TGTGCCAGCAGTTTATCGGGGAACTATGGCTACACCTTC. Translating it yields CASSLSGNYGYTF.

The rearrangement links TRBV7-6 to TRBJ2-3, with TRBD1 matching 8 bases. The DNA end favors TRBJ2-7, so the J call may be wrong. The CDR3 loop spans 14 amino acids. Germline V gene data show CDR1 as SGHVS and CDR2 as FNYEAQ. CDR3 bases: TGTGCCAGCAGCTTAGGGACAGGGTACGACGAGCAGTACTTC. Translated: CASSLGTGYDEQYF.

As for this clonotype: This may be a read error: a much more frequent sequence differs by one nucleotide. The chain is built from TRBV18 and TRBJ2-5; 11 positions agree with TRBD2. Germline CDR1 and CDR2: KGHSH and LQKENI. This CDR3 has 16 amino acids. Germline trimming cut 3 bases from V and 11 bases from J; bases unmatched to any gene: 14. CDR3 in DNA: TGTGCCAGCTCACCCCTTGGGACTAGCGGATACAATGAGCAGTACTTC. Protein: CASSPLGTSGYNEQYF.

As DNA, the CDR3 is TGTGCCAGTAGTTGGAGGCTAGCGGGAGGGATCTACAATGAGCAGTTCTTC. It yields the protein CASSWRLAGGIYNEQFF. The rearrangement uses TRBV19 and TRBJ2-1, with 12 positions matching TRBD2. This CDR3 has 17 residues. V shed 5 bases, J shed 3 bases, and the junction held 8 bases outside the gene matches. The germline V gene has CDR1 LNHDA and CDR2 SQIVND (reference sequence).

This clonotype was seen at least ten times. The CDR3, as DNA: TGTGCCACCAGTTTGGGAAACTCCTACGAGCAGTACTTC. As protein: CATSLGNSYEQYF. The chain couples TRBV24-1 to TRBJ2-7; D is unresolved. V dropped 6 bases and J dropped 0 bases, with 8 bases sitting between them. Germline lookup yields CDR1 KGHDR and CDR2 SFDVKD. This CDR3 has 13 residues.

This clonotype is categorized as medium-sized. This rearrangement joins TRBV7-3 to TRBJ2-3; TRBD1 might be the D (5 bases). Germline V gene sequence: CDR1 SGHTA, CDR2 FQGTGA. CDR3 length: 12 residues. Trimming took off 4 bases at V and 9 bases at J, with 11 bases between the two ends. This CDR3 is CASSSSSGTQYF. CDR3 nucleotides: TGTGCCAGCAGCTCCTCCTCAGGGACGCAGTATTTT.

CDR3 region: CASSLEGYEQYF. CDR3 coding DNA: TGTGCCAGCAGTTTAGAGGGGTACGAGCAGTACTTC. This chain uses TRBV12-3 or TRBV12-4 with TRBJ2-5; D possibly corresponds to TRBD1 (5 bases). The J call is doubtful: the DNA matches TRBJ2-7 better. CDR3 length: 12 residues.

The rearrangement joins TRBV10-2 to TRBJ2-3, with D tentatively TRBD2 (6 bases). With the DNA end fitting TRBJ2-1 better, the J assignment may be wrong. This CDR3 region has 18 residues. Germline values: CDR1 WSHSY, CDR2 SAAADI. The CDR3 region has the DNA TGCGCCAGCAGTGAGGTTTTTTTAACTAGCCGTGGCATACGGGAGCAGTTCTTC. Translating it yields CASSEVFLTSRGIREQFF.

The J gene is TRBJ2-5, the V gene TRBV6-1; 10 positions match TRBD1. The DNA end is a closer match to TRBJ2-7, so the J assignment may be wrong. The CDR3 length is 13 residues. Germline CDR1 MNHNS, CDR2 SASEGT. CDR3 amino acids: CASSSTGGGEQYF. CDR3 bases: TGTGCCAGCAGTTCGACAGGGGGCGGCGAGCAGTACTTC.

The gene calls are TRBV7-3 and TRBJ2-1; TRBD1 is a possible D gene (5 bases). Germline CDR1 reads SGHTA; CDR2 reads FQGTGA. V dropped 2 bases and J dropped 10 bases, with 12 bases sitting between them. The CDR3 runs 13 residues. The CDR3 loop reads CASSLLLGQEQFF. The CDR3 nucleotides are TGTGCCAGCAGCTTATTGTTGGGGCAGGAGCAGTTCTTC.

By proportion, this clonotype is medium-sized. The CDR3 DNA sequence: TGTGCCAGCAGCTTAAACGGGAGGACCGATGAGCAGTTCTTC. Its translation is CASSLNGRTDEQFF. The chain has TRBV7-9 and TRBJ2-1; 7 positions match TRBD2. J was trimmed by 8 bases and V by 2 bases; bases with no gene match: 6. Per germline, CDR1 SEHNR and CDR2 FQNEAQ (reference sequence). This CDR3 has 14 residues.

The chain recombines TRBV7-4 with TRBJ2-7, with 7 bases that match TRBD1. The J call may be faulty, since TRBJ1-2 better matches the DNA end. The V gene's germline CDR1 is SGHVT and CDR2 SQSDAQ. The length of the CDR3 is 14 residues. The CDR3 region has the DNA TGTGCCAGCAGCCGCCAAGACAGGGCCGTGGGCTACACCTTC. Its protein is CASSRQDRAVGYTF.

This sequence joins TRBV10-3 and TRBJ2-3; perhaps TRBD2 as D (5 bases). Germline V gives CDR1 ENHRY, CDR2 SYGVKD. CDR3 size: 16 residues. The germline V and J ends were trimmed by 7 bases and 1 base, with 18 bases remaining between them. The CDR3 DNA follows: TGTGCCATCACCGTCGGACTCTCAGGAGGCACAGATACGCAGTATTTT. It yields the protein CAITVGLSGGTDTQYF.

The CDR3 here is CASSETSDDQPQHF. CDR3 sequence (DNA): TGCGCCAGCAGTGAGACGAGCGATGATCAGCCCCAGCATTTT. This chain uses TRBV10-2 with TRBJ1-5; D call uncertain. The ends were cut back, 2 bases at V and 5 bases at J, with 10 bases in the middle. This CDR3 contains 14 residues. In germline, CDR1 is WSHSY, CDR2 SAAADI.

V and J are TRBV7-2 and TRBJ2-1; no clear D. Per germline, CDR1 SGHTA and CDR2 FQGNSA. V was cut by 5 bases and J by 10 bases, with 15 bases left in between. The CDR3 length is 13 residues. This chain's CDR3 is CASSPAVDVEQFF. The CDR3 nucleotides read TGTGCCAGCAGCCCGGCCGTAGACGTCGAGCAGTTCTTC. Using reference TRBV7-2 and TRBJ2-1 for the parts outside the CDR3, the full variable domain is GAGVSQSPSNKVTEKGKDVELRCDPISGHTALYWYRQSLGQGLEFLIYFQGNSAPDKSGLPSDRFSAERTGGSVSTLTIQRTQQEDSAVYLCASSPAVDVEQFFGPGTRLTVL.

This clonotype has ten or more counts. A much larger clone lies one base from this, so it may be a read error. The chain uses TRBV28 and TRBJ2-1; 11 bases line up with TRBD2. The J call is in doubt because the DNA end fits TRBJ2-7 better. This CDR3 is 15 amino acids long. CDR1 and CDR2 from the germline V gene are MDHEN and SYDVKM. The CDR3 loop is CASSLGLAGDNEQYF. The CDR3 DNA sequence: TGTGCCAGCAGTTTAGGACTAGCGGGCGACAATGAGCAGTACTTC.

V and J are TRBV6-9 and TRBJ1-1; the D gene is possibly TRBD1 (6 bases). V was trimmed by 7 bases and J by 1 base, leaving 10 bases between them. Germline lookup yields CDR1 MNHGY and CDR2 SVAAGI. CDR3 length equals 13 residues. As DNA, the CDR3 is TGTGCCAGCACAGACAGGAAGAACACTGAAGCTTTCTTT. It codes for CASTDRKNTEAFF.

This clonotype was seen more than once but under ten times. This is likely a read error, given that the CDR3 carries no conserved phenylalanine or tryptophan at its end. No DNA is shown, since the ends of the CDR3 on it are uncertain; the CDR3 is the one TCRdb lists. The V gene is TRBV7-2, the J gene TRBJ2-6; the table assigns TRBD1, which was not confirmed against the DNA. The CDR3 is 15 amino acids long, termini counted. Germline V CDR1 and CDR2: SGHTA, FQGNSA. The CDR3 region is CASLDVPGILKSFGA.

The chain couples TRBV7-8 to TRBJ2-5; a weak D match, TRBD2 (7 bases). Trimming took off 5 bases at V and 7 bases at J, with 17 bases between the two ends. The germline V gene encodes CDR1 SGHVS and CDR2 FQNEAQ. There are 14 residues in the CDR3. The CDR3 is CASSLREGGGTQYF. The CDR3, as DNA: TGTGCCAGCAGCCTCAGGGAGGGAGGGGGGACCCAGTACTTC. Complete variable domain (other parts from reference TRBV7-8 and TRBJ2-5): GAGVSQSPRYKVAKRGQDVALRCDPISGHVSLFWYQQALGQGPEFLTYFQNEAQLDKSGLPSDRFFAERPEGSVSTLKIQRTQQEDSAVYLCASSLREGGGTQYFGPGTRLLVL.

The V call is TRBV5-6, the J call TRBJ1-2; D unclear. CDR1 SGHDT and CDR2 YYEEEE come from the germline V gene. The V end lost 2 bases, the J end lost 5 bases, and 7 bases lay between the germline ends. The length of the CDR3 is 12 residues. The DNA of the CDR3 is TGTGCCAGCAGCTTACTCAGTTATGGCTACACCTTC. Encoded protein: CASSLLSYGYTF.

This clonotype was counted a few times. The chain recombines TRBV9 with TRBJ1-1, with TRBD1 matching over 12 bases. The CDR3 length is 16 residues. Germline V gives CDR1 SGDLS, CDR2 YYNGEE. Unmatched junction bases numbered 7, after V lost 3 bases and J lost 4 bases. CDR3 in DNA: TGTGCCAGCAGCGCAGGGACAGGGGGCAGTCGCACTGAAGCTTTCTTT. Translating it yields CASSAGTGGSRTEAFF.